This is a list of T cell receptor beta chains from one sample in a study of blood T cell repertoires in COVID-19. The assay was immunoSEQ multiplex PCR, and TCRdb's table has in-frame clones only and misses some. This sample has approximately 200,000 clones, with approximately 85% found just once. What was sequenced was peripheral blood. Source of these receptors: a man aged 35 to 55 with acute or convalescent COVID-19. CDR3s include the opening cysteine and the closing phenylalanine or tryptophan. Fields, in order: V gene, clone size, J gene, D gene, CDR3 DNA, CDR3 protein. A D gene is named only where the DNA matches it firmly. Part of the rows lack a size; the others show once, few, many or a class for expanded clones.

V: TRBV6-5; size: -; J: TRBJ1-2; D: TRBD1; DNA: TGTGCCAGCACTTCCGAGGACAGGGGATACACCTTC; CDR3: CASTSEDRGYTF
V: TRBV5-1; size: -; J: TRBJ2-2; D: TRBD1; DNA: TGCGCCAGCAGCCGACTGGGACAGGGCGGAAGCGGGGAGCTGTTTTTT; CDR3: CASSRLGQGGSGELFF
V: TRBV5-6; size: -; J: TRBJ1-1; D: -; DNA: TGTGCCAGCAGCACCCCAGGACAGTTGAACACTGAAGCTTTCTTT; CDR3: CASSTPGQLNTEAFF
V: TRBV7-2; size: few; J: TRBJ2-5; D: -; DNA: TGTGCCAGCAGCTTAGTCCTGTCGCAAGAGACCCAGTACTTC; CDR3: CASSLVLSQETQYF
V: TRBV5-4; size: -; J: TRBJ1-4; D: -; DNA: TGTGCCAGCAGCCCGCGAGCGGGGGAGGGTGAAAAACTGTTTTTT; CDR3: CASSPRAGEGEKLFF
V: TRBV7-8; size: -; J: TRBJ1-4; D: -; DNA: TGTGCCAGCAGCCTTTTCGTTCCTCCTAATGAAAAACTGTTTTTT; CDR3: CASSLFVPPNEKLFF
V: TRBV30; size: -; J: TRBJ2-7; D: TRBD1; DNA: TGTGCCTGGAGTCTCTTGGGACAGGTGGAAGAGCAGTACTTC; CDR3: CAWSLLGQVEEQYF
V: TRBV7-2; size: once; J: TRBJ1-1; D: TRBD1; DNA: TGTGCCAGCAGCTTAGAGGGGACAGGGGGCCGAGAAGCTTTCTTT; CDR3: CASSLEGTGGREAFF
V: TRBV2; size: -; J: TRBJ1-5; D: -; DNA: TGTGCCAGCAGTAGTAAGTCGGGCAATCAGCCCCAGCATTTT; CDR3: CASSSKSGNQPQHF
V: TRBV6-5; size: -; J: TRBJ1-2; D: TRBD1; DNA: TGTGCCAGCAGTCGGCTGGGACAGGGCTCGGGGGGCTACACCTTC; CDR3: CASSRLGQGSGGYTF
V: TRBV3-1/TRBV3-2; size: once; J: TRBJ1-2; D: -; DNA: TGTGCCAGCAGCCAACAGGGTTACTATGGCTACACCTTC; CDR3: CASSQQGYYGYTF
V: TRBV2; size: few; J: TRBJ1-4; D: -; DNA: TGTGCCAGCAGTGAAATTATAGAGGAAAAACTGTTTTTT; CDR3: CASSEIIEEKLFF
V: TRBV2; size: -; J: TRBJ1-5; D: -; DNA: TGTGCCAGCAGTGCTGGTGCGCATAGCAATCAGCCCCAGCATTTT; CDR3: CASSAGAHSNQPQHF
V: TRBV7-3; size: -; J: TRBJ2-5; D: -; DNA: TGTGCCAGCAGCTTAAAGGGCGGGGTGCCCCCCCAAGAGACCCAGTACTTC; CDR3: CASSLKGGVPPQETQYF
V: TRBV7-8; size: -; J: TRBJ2-7; D: TRBD1; DNA: TGTGCCAGCAGCTTAGTTGGGACAGAGCCCTACTACGAGCAGTACTTC; CDR3: CASSLVGTEPYYEQYF
V: TRBV30; size: once; J: TRBJ1-2; D: -; DNA: TGTGCCTGGAGTACCTCGGGGGGCTACTATGGCTACACCTTC; CDR3: CAWSTSGGYYGYTF
V: TRBV2; size: -; J: TRBJ2-5; D: -; DNA: TGTGCCAGCGCGGGGCCAAGGGAGACCCAGTACTTC; CDR3: CASAGPRETQYF
V: TRBV11-3; size: -; J: TRBJ1-2; D: -; DNA: TGTGCCAGCAGCTTAAGGACTTATGGCTACACCTTC; CDR3: CASSLRTYGYTF
V: TRBV15; size: -; J: TRBJ2-3; D: -; DNA: TGTGCCACCAGCAGAGGTAGCCGCCCGCAGTATTTT; CDR3: CATSRGSRPQYF
V: TRBV5-1; size: -; J: TRBJ1-4; D: TRBD1; DNA: TGCGCCAGCAGCTTGGAGACAGGGAATGAAAAACTGTTTTTT; CDR3: CASSLETGNEKLFF
V: TRBV12-3/TRBV12-4; size: -; J: TRBJ2-5; D: -; DNA: TGTGCCAGCCCTAGGGAGGAGACCCAGTACTTC; CDR3: CASPREETQYF
V: TRBV4-2; size: -; J: TRBJ2-2; D: -; DNA: TGTGCCAGCAGCCAAGAGCAACCTAACGGCGGGGAGCTGTTTTTT; CDR3: CASSQEQPNGGELFF
V: TRBV7-9; size: -; J: TRBJ2-2; D: -; DNA: TGTGCCAGCAGCCGATCGGGTCAAACCGGGGAGCTGTTTTTT; CDR3: CASSRSGQTGELFF
V: TRBV4-3; size: -; J: TRBJ1-1; D: -; DNA: TGCGCCAGCAGCCAAAATATGGGAACAGGTGAAGCTTTCTTT; CDR3: CASSQNMGTGEAFF
V: TRBV7-9; size: -; J: TRBJ1-6; D: -; DNA: TGTGCCAGCAGCTTTACAGGTTCACCCCTCCACTTT; CDR3: CASSFTGSPLHF
V: TRBV2; size: -; J: TRBJ1-5; D: -; DNA: TGTGCCAGCTCCCTGGGGCGTGGCAATCAGCCCCAGCATTTT; CDR3: CASSLGRGNQPQHF
V: TRBV7-6; size: -; J: TRBJ2-1; D: TRBD1; DNA: TGTGCCAGCAGCTTAGATAGGACAGGAGAAAATGAGCAGTTCTTC; CDR3: CASSLDRTGENEQFF
V: TRBV28; size: -; J: TRBJ1-2; D: TRBD1; DNA: TGTGCCAGCAGTTTGGTAGGGGGCGCTGACTATGGCTACACCTTC; CDR3: CASSLVGGADYGYTF
V: TRBV14; size: -; J: TRBJ1-1; D: -; DNA: TGTGCCAGCAGCCAAGCCGCAAGAGCAGCGGAAGCTTTCTTT; CDR3: CASSQAARAAEAFF
V: TRBV5-4; size: -; J: TRBJ1-1; D: TRBD1; DNA: TGTGCCAGCAGCTTGGGGACAGGGGGTGAAGCTTTCTTT; CDR3: CASSLGTGGEAFF
V: TRBV7-2; size: -; J: TRBJ2-4; D: -; DNA: TGTGCCAGCAGCTTAGGCGTGGACAGAAAAAACATTCAGTACTTC; CDR3: CASSLGVDRKNIQYF
V: TRBV5-5; size: -; J: TRBJ2-5; D: TRBD2; DNA: TGTGCCAGCAGCTTGAGAGGCGGGGGGGAGACCCAGTACTTC; CDR3: CASSLRGGGETQYF
V: TRBV4-3; size: -; J: TRBJ2-1; D: TRBD1; DNA: TGCGCCAGCAGCCATCGCGACAGGGGATACCACAATGAGCAGTTCTTC; CDR3: CASSHRDRGYHNEQFF
V: TRBV5-1; size: -; J: TRBJ1-1; D: TRBD1; DNA: TGCGCCAGCAGCTGGGGGACAGGAGTGAACACTGAAGCTTTCTTT; CDR3: CASSWGTGVNTEAFF
V: TRBV5-1; size: -; J: TRBJ2-1; D: TRBD2; DNA: TGCGCCAGCAGTTTTCAGGGACTAGGTTACAATGAGCAGTTCTTC; CDR3: CASSFQGLGYNEQFF
V: TRBV6-5; size: few; J: TRBJ1-6; D: TRBD1; DNA: TGTGCCAGCAGTTACGACAGGGACAATTCACCCCTCCACTTT; CDR3: CASSYDRDNSPLHF
V: TRBV2; size: -; J: TRBJ1-5; D: -; DNA: TGTGCCAGCAGTGAAGAGCCTCAGCCCCAGCATTTT; CDR3: CASSEEPQPQHF
V: TRBV2; size: -; J: TRBJ2-1; D: TRBD2; DNA: TGTGCCAGCAGTGAAGAAGCGGGGGCGTACAATGAGCAGTTCTTC; CDR3: CASSEEAGAYNEQFF
V: TRBV5-1; size: -; J: TRBJ2-3; D: TRBD1; DNA: TGCGCCAGCAGCTTGGGACAGGGGGGGCAGGATACGCAGTATTTT; CDR3: CASSLGQGGQDTQYF
V: TRBV7-2; size: -; J: TRBJ2-3; D: TRBD2; DNA: TGTGCCAGCGGGATAGCGGGGGGAGGGACAGATACGCAGTATTTT; CDR3: CASGIAGGGTDTQYF
V: TRBV10-1; size: -; J: TRBJ1-3; D: -; DNA: TGCGCCAGCAGTGAGGGCAGTTCTGGAAACACCATATATTTT; CDR3: CASSEGSSGNTIYF
V: TRBV11-1; size: -; J: TRBJ1-2; D: TRBD1; DNA: TGTGCCAGCAGCCTGACAGGGACTCTCTCTGGCTACACCTTC; CDR3: CASSLTGTLSGYTF
V: TRBV9; size: once; J: TRBJ1-1; D: -; DNA: TGTGCCAGCAGCCCACATGACAGGCCTGAAGCTTTCTTT; CDR3: CASSPHDRPEAFF
V: TRBV5-6; size: -; J: TRBJ1-6; D: -; DNA: TGTGCCAGCAGCTTGTACGGCGGCTCCTATAATTCACCCCTCCACTTT; CDR3: CASSLYGGSYNSPLHF
V: TRBV6-5; size: -; J: TRBJ2-5; D: -; DNA: TGTGCCAGCAGCCAACGAAGGAGGGAGACCCAGTACTTC; CDR3: CASSQRRRETQYF
V: TRBV7-9; size: -; J: TRBJ1-1; D: -; DNA: TGTGCCAGCAGCTTAATTAAGAACACTGAAGCTTTCTTT; CDR3: CASSLIKNTEAFF
V: TRBV2; size: -; J: TRBJ2-3; D: -; DNA: TGTGCCAGCAGTGAAATTGGGGGCCGGACAGATACGCAGTATTTT; CDR3: CASSEIGGRTDTQYF
V: TRBV5-1; size: -; J: TRBJ1-1; D: -; DNA: TGCGCCAGCAGCCCGACAGCCCTTGGGAACACTGAAGCTTTCTTT; CDR3: CASSPTALGNTEAFF
V: TRBV10-3; size: -; J: TRBJ1-3; D: -; DNA: TGTGCCACCCAGGAAGTTAACTCTGGAAACACCATATATTTT; CDR3: CATQEVNSGNTIYF
V: TRBV7-8; size: once; J: TRBJ1-6; D: -; DNA: TGTGCCAGCAGCTTAGCCGCCAGACACAATTCACCCCTCCACTTT; CDR3: CASSLAARHNSPLHF
V: TRBV7-9; size: -; J: TRBJ2-7; D: TRBD2; DNA: TGTGCCAGCAGCCCCGGGCTAGCGGGGGGGCAGGGAGAGCAGTACTTC; CDR3: CASSPGLAGGQGEQYF
V: TRBV5-8; size: -; J: TRBJ1-4; D: -; DNA: TGTGCCAGCAGCTCCAGCCTTGGGGGAGGTTGGGGTGAAAAACTGTTTTTT; CDR3: CASSSSLGGGWGEKLFF
V: TRBV7-9; size: -; J: TRBJ1-5; D: -; DNA: TGTGCCAGCAGCTCGGACACTAGCAATCAGCCCCAGCATTTT; CDR3: CASSSDTSNQPQHF
V: TRBV5-1; size: once; J: TRBJ2-4; D: TRBD1; DNA: TGCGCCAGCAGCGCGACAGGGGCGGGGGCCAAAAACATTCAGTACTTC; CDR3: CASSATGAGAKNIQYF
V: TRBV6-2/TRBV6-3; size: -; J: TRBJ2-3; D: TRBD2; DNA: TGTGCCAGCAGCAGACCTAGCGGGGCCACAGATACGCAGTATTTT; CDR3: CASSRPSGATDTQYF
V: TRBV7-9; size: once; J: TRBJ2-1; D: TRBD2; DNA: TGTGCCAGCAGCGAACAACTACTAGCGGGGGTGACTGAGCAGTTCTTC; CDR3: CASSEQLLAGVTEQFF
V: TRBV5-1; size: -; J: TRBJ1-5; D: TRBD1; DNA: TGCGCCAGCAGCTTCCAGGGGGCGCAGCCCCAGCATTTT; CDR3: CASSFQGAQPQHF
V: TRBV2; size: once; J: TRBJ1-1; D: TRBD1; DNA: TGTGCCAGTTGGTTCTCTGGCAGGGGGACTGAAGCTTTCTTT; CDR3: CASWFSGRGTEAFF
V: TRBV19; size: -; J: TRBJ1-1; D: TRBD1; DNA: TGTGCCAGTAGTCCCCAGACAGGGGGGGGCGCTGAAGCTTTCTTT; CDR3: CASSPQTGGGAEAFF